This T cell receptor (beta chain) was identified in a study of T cell responses to AZD1222 COVID-19 vaccine (dated by TCRdb to the early 2020s). Background for the entire study: AZD1222 recipients given second doses at about 4 weeks or at about 12 weeks were pooled, since spike-specific TCR depth and breadth were not found to differ between the two schedules. TCR sequencing was performed for about 250 trial participants, of whom around 210 were given two doses of AZD1222 and around 25 were given two doses of MenACWY control vaccine. Trial participants were enrolled into age subgroups of 18-55, 56-69 and 70-plus years, which contained about 150, 27 and 61 TCR-sequenced participants, respectively. The paper as a whole reports these results and caveats: CD4 TCRs associated with the vaccine covered the entire spike protein, and the dominant responses were in regions 160-218 and 743-854. Epitopes outside the regions mutated in the B.1.351 and B.1.1.7 variants were reportedly recognized by nearly half of the unique spike-specific TCRs. No day 14 peak-response samples were available, so repertoires were characterized only after the peak T cell response. Conclusions about previously exposed vaccinees are limited because only six or seven AZD1222 recipients were SARS-CoV-2 seropositive at baseline. The 56-69-year group was small, and its depth increase did not reach significance, likely because of low power. Participants were mostly white British, with more females than males. The authors suggested clonal diversity may have been underestimated. A significant rise in spike-specific TCR breadth and depth was observed after two AZD1222 doses relative to day 0 and relative to MenACWY recipients.

Regarding this clone: The antigen this receptor binds is unknown. Within one base of it there is no much larger clone, and no base qualities were kept.

Reading the label with the study, this specimen's time point is: baseline before first vaccination. Vaccinee samples were obtained from the UK trials COV001 and COV002, which included a single-blind randomized controlled phase 2/3 trial of AZD1222 (ChAdOx1 nCoV-19) in healthy adults. For TCRbeta chain sequencing, PBMC samples from trial participants were taken at day 0 and at day 28 after the second dose. The CDR3 regions of human TCRbeta chains were analyzed by immunosequencing. The source study handled its data this way. Repertoire TCRs were matched against a reference library of SARS-CoV-2-specific TCRs generated with the MIRA antigen-specificity platform. Breadth meant the fraction of unique TCRs that were SARS-CoV-2-associated, whereas depth meant the fraction of total T cells that were SARS-CoV-2-associated. Each spike-specific TCR was assigned to its reactive spike region and to a CD4 or CD8 class using the MIRA data. Log10-transformed breadth and depth values were compared by one-way ANOVA with Sidak's multiple comparisons tests. In TCRdb, the immuneACCESS table is reduced to in-frame sequences with V and J assigned. These tables do not hold every clone; where another copy was compared, an unresolved V gene accounts for under half, and the others remain unexplained. For V, J and clone size, that table is used; D and trimming come from the DNA. This sample is represented by 85,000 to 130,000 clones; over 90% of them were singletons. Less than 6.5% of the sample is taken by the ten largest.

Taken from cysteine to phenylalanine, the CDR3 has 13 residues. CDR3 DNA is the only sequence kept; it has 39 bases, read in frame from the first base. Clipping removes 7 bases from V and 4 bases from J, with 6 as the unmatched junction base count. Based on the germline V gene, the CDR1 and CDR2 sequences are SQVTM and ANQGSEA. The chain was built from TRBV29-1 and TRBJ2-5; 10 central bases correspond to TRBD1. The clonotype comes from an adult in good health. The sample consisted of peripheral blood, taken on day 0 of AZD1222 vaccination. The sequence in DNA is TGCAGCGGCAGACAGGGGGCAGGAGAGACCCAGTACTTC. Its coded protein is CSGRQGAGETQYF.